This T cell receptor (beta chain) was documented in a study of cytomegalovirus exposure and HLA in healthy donors. 60 Vbeta and 13 Jbeta primers were used in PCR. Data came from immunoSEQ multiplex PCR; TCRdb stores just in-frame clones and leaves some out. The data contain 90,000 to 100,000 clones, 60% to 75% of them singletons. Regarding this clone: Its antigen is not known.

Study conclusions and caveats: Relative to the approximately 670-donor mean, N-insertions were reportedly fewer in an Asian-associated ancestry cluster in a later analysis.

The CDR3 runs 15 residues. V was clipped by 4 bases and J by 6 bases, with 16 bases between them. Looked up from germline, CDR1 is SGHDT and CDR2 is YYEEEE. The chain has TRBV5-6 and TRBJ2-2, with D possibly matching TRBD2 (6 bases). The origin of this receptor is a female donor in good health and CMV-seronegative. Material for sequencing was PBMCs. The CDR3 loop is CASSPMTSLAGELFF. CDR3 nucleotides: TGTGCCAGCAGCCCAATGACTAGTTTGGCCGGGGAGCTGTTTTTT.